One sample yielded the 7 T cell receptor beta chains listed below, sequenced in a study of shared clonotypes between healthy human individuals. This table comes from immunoSEQ multiplex PCR, and its TCRdb copy is limited to in-frame clones, with some not included. The data hold approximately 2,300,000 clones, with 85% to 95% observed a single time. The sample consisted of naive CD4+ T cells from PBMCs. Subset specified: CD45RA+ positively selected. These receptors all stem from a young man in good health. Some clones in this sample may be carry-over from other donors' samples.

The chain has TRBV2 and TRBJ2-1; 9 bases line up with TRBD2. Germline CDR1 SNHLY, CDR2 FYNNEI. V gave up 6 bases and J gave up 9 bases; unmatched junction bases: 9. This CDR3 region has 14 residues. For the CDR3, the DNA is TGTGCCAGCAGGGGCGGGAGGGGGATTGGTGAGCAGTTCTTC. It specifies CASRGGRGIGEQFF.

The gene calls are TRBV2 and TRBJ2-1; D is unclear. Trimming stripped 6 bases from V and 3 bases from J, with 15 bases between. This CDR3 is 15 amino acids long. The germline gives CDR1 SNHLY, CDR2 FYNNEI. The CDR3 region is CASRQRVIGYNEQFF. For the CDR3, the DNA is TGTGCCAGCAGGCAAAGAGTGATCGGCTACAATGAGCAGTTCTTC.

V and J are TRBV7-6 and TRBJ2-1, with D unclear. CDR1 is SGHVS and CDR2 is FNYEAQ in the germline V gene. V was clipped by 5 bases and J by 3 bases, with 5 bases between them. The CDR3 is 12 residues long. The CDR3 nucleotides read TGTGCCAGCAGCCCGATCTACAATGAGCAGTTCTTC. This encodes CASSPIYNEQFF.

This clone was counted between two and nine times. The chain combines TRBV5-1 with TRBJ1-1; D is ambiguous. CDR3 length: 13 amino acids. The V gene lost 0 bases and the J gene lost 6 bases, with 9 bases spanning the gap. CDR1 is SGHRS and CDR2 is YFSETQ in the germline V gene. CDR3: CASSLGNSPEAFF. The DNA for the CDR3 is TGCGCCAGCAGCTTGGGGAATTCCCCTGAAGCTTTCTTT.

The CDR3 sequence is CASSRTGGETGELFF. The CDR3 nucleotides read TGTGCCAGCAGCAGGACAGGGGGGGAAACCGGGGAGCTGTTTTTT. The rearrangement uses TRBV5-4 and TRBJ2-2; the match to TRBD1 covers 10 bases. The trim removed 4 bases at V and 5 bases at J, leaving 5 bases unmatched. The CDR3 runs 15 residues. CDR1 is SGHNT and CDR2 is YYREEE in the germline V gene (reference sequence).

The chain recombines TRBV18 with TRBJ1-5; perhaps TRBD1 as D (5 bases). CDR3 size: 14 residues. CDR1 and CDR2 (germline): KGHSH, LQKENI. Trimming shortened V by 3 bases and J by 3 bases, and 9 bases separated the two germline ends. The CDR3 region is CASSPQTANQPQHF. The DNA of the CDR3 is TGTGCCAGCTCACCCCAGACAGCCAATCAGCCCCAGCATTTT.

In regard to this clone: The same CDR3 can be traced to other DNA sequences in this sample. The V and J genes are TRBV18 and TRBJ2-5; the D is unclear. CDR1 and CDR2 (germline): KGHSH, LQKENI. V lost 2 bases and J 5 bases, leaving 6 bases between the germline ends. The CDR3 totals 12 residues. CDR3 region: CASSPDGETQYF. CDR3 DNA: TGTGCCAGCTCACCAGACGGGGAGACCCAGTACTTC.